These 16 T cell receptor beta chains originate from one sample sequenced in a study of post-analysis software for immune sequencing data. Regarding the study as a whole: Included in a set of five TRBV segments more frequent in patients than controls were TRBV5-6, TRBV5-1 and TRBV20-1.

TCR beta cDNA libraries included unique molecular identifiers. TCRdb redid the calling of the PCR reads with MiXCR, one entry per CDR3 protein. The sample carries hundreds of thousands of distinct CDR3 sequences, 59% recorded once. Their target antigens are unknown. Sequencing used blood. The receptors originated from a girl aged 2-10 years with multiple sclerosis.

This clonotype was observed a few times. The genes are TRBV6-2 or TRBV6-3 and TRBJ2-7, with D perhaps TRBD2 (6 bases). CDR1 is MNHEY, CDR2 SVGEGT, per germline. Trimming took 7 bases from V and 0 from J, leaving 13 bases between them. The CDR3 extends over 14 amino acids. Written as DNA, the CDR3 is TGTGCCAGCAAGAATCGGGAGCTCTCCTACGAGCAGTACTTC. This codes for CASKNRELSYEQYF.

The V gene is TRBV5-1, the J gene TRBJ2-3, with D perhaps TRBD2 (5 bases). Germline V gene sequence: CDR1 SGHRS, CDR2 YFSETQ. V gave up 0 bases and J gave up 2 bases, with 13 bases separating them. The CDR3 covers 16 residues. The CDR3 reads CASSLGASPDTDTQYF. In nucleotides, the CDR3 is TGCGCCAGCAGCTTGGGGGCTAGCCCTGACACAGATACGCAGTATTTT.

The chain's CDR3 is CASSMGGGYNEQFF. CDR3 nucleotide sequence: TGTGCCAGTAGTATGGGGGGGGGATACAATGAGCAGTTCTTC. The V gene is TRBV19, the J gene TRBJ2-1, with TRBD2 identical over 7 bases. The CDR3 length is 14 residues. The V segment lost 3 bases and the J segment 4 bases; nucleotides outside the gene matches: 3. Germline V lookup: CDR1 LNHDA, CDR2 SQIVND (reference sequence).

V usage is TRBV5-1 and J usage is TRBJ2-1; TRBD2 aligns across 12 bases. The germline gives CDR1 SGHRS, CDR2 YFSETQ. There are 16 residues in the CDR3. J was trimmed by 9 bases and V by 2 bases; bases with no gene match: 9. The CDR3 nucleotides are TGCGCCAGCAGCTTTACACTAGCGGGAGGCGGAGGTGAGCAGTTCTTC. Residues: CASSFTLAGGGGEQFF.

A word on this clonotype: This could be a read error, since a much larger clone is one nucleotide away. J is TRBJ1-1 and V is TRBV20-1, with a possible D match to TRBD1 (5 bases). The CDR3 consists of 13 residues. Germline loops: CDR1 DFQATT, CDR2 SNEGSKA (reference sequence). The CDR3 is CGWRGGLNTEAFF. The CDR3 bases are TGCGGTTGGAGGGGAGGGTTGAACACTGAAGCTTTCTTT.

The rearrangement joins TRBV29-1 to TRBJ1-4, with D perhaps TRBD1 (6 bases). With 7 bases removed from V and 7 bases from J, the gap between germline ends came to 10 bases. Germline CDR1 and CDR2: SQVTM and ANQGSEA. The CDR3 contains 11 residues. The DNA of the CDR3 is TGCAGCGGGACAGCGGGTGAAAAACTGTTTTTT. Amino acids: CSGTAGEKLFF.

The chain joins TRBV10-3 to TRBJ2-5; 9 bases align to TRBD1. The end of the DNA aligns better with TRBJ2-4, so the J call may be wrong. This CDR3 is 14 amino acids long. The V gene's germline CDR1 is ENHRY and CDR2 SYGVKD. The CDR3 sequence: CAISDAGQGGIQYF. For the CDR3, the DNA is TGTGCCATCAGTGACGCGGGACAGGGTGGCATTCAGTACTTC.

The chain combines TRBV29-1 with TRBJ1-2, with a possible D match to TRBD1 (5 bases). Germline values: CDR1 SQVTM, CDR2 ANQGSEA. Trimming took off 4 bases at V and 8 bases at J, with 11 bases between the two ends. The CDR3 consists of 11 residues. The CDR3 reads CSVVTDGGYTF. The DNA of the CDR3 is TGCAGCGTTGTGACAGATGGCGGCTACACCTTC.

The chain is built from TRBV18 and TRBJ2-7; TRBD2 matches 9 bases. The CDR3 extends over 16 amino acids. Germline lookup yields CDR1 KGHSH and CDR2 LQKENI. V shed 2 bases and J 4 bases; nucleotides not matched to a gene: 9. The chain's CDR3 is CASSPGLAGFNYEQYF. The CDR3 nucleotides are TGTGCCAGCTCACCAGGGCTAGCGGGATTTAATTACGAGCAGTACTTC.

This sequence joins TRBV4-3 and TRBJ2-2; D not certain. Germline V gene sequence: CDR1 LGHNA, CDR2 YSLEER. The V gene lost 4 bases and the J gene lost 0 bases, with 9 bases spanning the gap. The CDR3 contains 15 residues. CDR3 in DNA: TGCGCCAGCAGCCGGGCAGCAACGAACACCGGGGAGCTGTTTTTT. It specifies CASSRAATNTGELFF.

The rearrangement uses TRBV7-2 and TRBJ1-6; D unresolved. Germline loops: CDR1 SGHTA, CDR2 FQGNSA. V was shortened by 5 bases and J by 8 bases, with 13 bases between the two germline ends. There are 14 residues in the CDR3. The CDR3 DNA reads TGTGCCAGCAGCCGGGCCAGCCGTGATTCACCCCTCCACTTT. The encoded protein is CASSRASRDSPLHF.

The chain carries TRBV29-1 and TRBJ2-7, with D unresolved. The CDR3 length is 9 residues. Germline V lookup: CDR1 SQVTM, CDR2 ANQGSEA. V gave up 5 bases and J gave up 3 bases, with 2 bases separating them. The CDR3 DNA reads TGCAGCGTTTTCTACGAGCAGTACTTC. Protein: CSVFYEQYF.

This clonotype was picked up a small number of times. One end of the junction fails to match germline, which may point to a read error. The V call is TRBV4-2, the J call TRBJ2-3; no reliable D call. Germline assignment: CDR1 LGHNA and CDR2 YNFKEQ. The CDR3 runs 14 residues. The CDR3 loop reads CASSQEASTDTQYF. Written as DNA, the CDR3 is TGTGCCAGCAGCCAAGAGGCCAGCACGGATACGCAGTATTTT.

This clonotype was picked up a small number of times. The chain recombines TRBV7-3 with TRBJ2-3; the D gene is possibly TRBD2 (6 bases). The V end lost 0 bases, the J end lost 5 bases, and 15 bases lay between the germline ends. The CDR3 extends over 16 amino acids. Germline V gene lookup returns CDR1 SGHTA and CDR2 FQGTGA. The CDR3 spells CASSLTLDRRGDTQYF. CDR3 in DNA: TGTGCCAGCAGCTTAACTCTCGACCGGAGGGGAGATACGCAGTATTTT.

This rearrangement joins TRBV7-9 to TRBJ2-7, with D tentatively TRBD2 (5 bases). The end of the DNA aligns better with TRBJ2-5, so the J call may be wrong. Looked up from germline, CDR1 is SEHNR and CDR2 is FQNEAQ (reference sequence). This CDR3 has 15 amino acids. CDR3 sequence: CASSKLNGVQQTQYF. In nucleotides, the CDR3 is TGTGCCAGCAGCAAACTAAACGGGGTTCAGCAGACCCAGTACTTC.

The chain employs TRBV27 and TRBJ2-1; TRBD2 agrees at 9 bases. The germline CDR1 and CDR2 sequences are MNHEY and SMNVEV (reference sequence). The CDR3 sequence is 17 residues long. V shed 5 bases, J shed 4 bases, and the junction held 12 bases outside the gene matches. The CDR3 sequence is CASSIGGGAWGYNEQFF. DNA of the CDR3: TGTGCCAGCAGTATCGGCGGGGGGGCATGGGGGTACAATGAGCAGTTCTTC.